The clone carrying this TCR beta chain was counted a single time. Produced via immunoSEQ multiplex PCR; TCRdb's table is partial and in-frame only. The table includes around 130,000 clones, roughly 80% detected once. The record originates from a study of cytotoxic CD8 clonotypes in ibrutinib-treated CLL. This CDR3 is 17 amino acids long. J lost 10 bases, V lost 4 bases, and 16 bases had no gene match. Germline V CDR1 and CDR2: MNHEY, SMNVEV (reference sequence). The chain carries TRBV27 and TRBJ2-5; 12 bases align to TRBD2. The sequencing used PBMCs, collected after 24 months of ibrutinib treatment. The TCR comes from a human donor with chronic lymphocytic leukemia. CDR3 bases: TGTGCCAGCAGTTCTAGCCCCCGCCTAGCGGGGGGGCCGGTCCAGTACTTC. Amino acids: CASSSSPRLAGGPVQYF.